This T cell receptor beta chain was recorded in a study of early T cells in non-severe SARS-CoV-2 infection. Study results and caveats: Matching with VDJdb favored anti-spike CD8 responses (missing private and CD4 specificities).

The germline V and J ends were trimmed by 1 base and 6 bases, with 7 bases remaining between them. CDR3 length: 13 residues. The germline V gene encodes CDR1 SEHNR and CDR2 FQNEAQ (reference sequence). TCRdb used MiXCR to reprocess the 5' RACE reads, holding one entry per CDR3 protein. Of tens of thousands of distinct CDR3 sequences in the sample, about a tenth were seen once. This clonotype has more than one count but fewer than ten. Its target is not known. Sequencing input: whole blood. The V and J genes are TRBV7-9 and TRBJ1-5, with D maybe TRBD1 (5 bases). The sequence was collected from an adult who was a healthcare worker with PCR-confirmed SARS-CoV-2 infection or an uninfected control (not recorded which). The CDR3 bases are TGTGCCAGCAGCTTAGGGGGGGTTCAGCCCCAGCATTTT. This sequence encodes CASSLGGVQPQHF.